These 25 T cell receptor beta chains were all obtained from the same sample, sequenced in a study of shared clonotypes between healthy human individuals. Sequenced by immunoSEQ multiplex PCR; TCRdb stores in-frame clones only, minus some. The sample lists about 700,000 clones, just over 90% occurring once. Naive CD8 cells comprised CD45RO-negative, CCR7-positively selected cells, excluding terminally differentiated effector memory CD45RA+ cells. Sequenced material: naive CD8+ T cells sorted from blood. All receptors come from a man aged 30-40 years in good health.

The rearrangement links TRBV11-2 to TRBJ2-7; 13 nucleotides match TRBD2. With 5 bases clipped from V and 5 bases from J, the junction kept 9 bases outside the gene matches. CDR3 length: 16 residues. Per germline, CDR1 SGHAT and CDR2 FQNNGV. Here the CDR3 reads CASSSTGLAGEHEQYF. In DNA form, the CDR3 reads TGTGCCAGCAGCAGCACAGGACTAGCGGGAGAGCACGAGCAGTACTTC.

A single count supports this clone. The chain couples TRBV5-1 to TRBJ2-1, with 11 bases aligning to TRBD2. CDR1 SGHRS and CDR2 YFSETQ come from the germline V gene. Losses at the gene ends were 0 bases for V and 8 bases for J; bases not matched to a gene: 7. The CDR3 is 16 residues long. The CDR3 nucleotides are TGCGCCAGCAGCTTGGCCATTAGCGGGAGGGCCGATGAGCAGTTCTTC. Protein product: CASSLAISGRADEQFF.

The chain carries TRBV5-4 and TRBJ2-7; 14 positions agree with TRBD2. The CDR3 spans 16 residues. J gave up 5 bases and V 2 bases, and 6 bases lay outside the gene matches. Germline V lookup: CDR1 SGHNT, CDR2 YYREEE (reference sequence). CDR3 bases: TGTGCCAGCAGCTTCGGACTAGCGGGAGGACAGAACGAGCAGTACTTC. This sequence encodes CASSFGLAGGQNEQYF.

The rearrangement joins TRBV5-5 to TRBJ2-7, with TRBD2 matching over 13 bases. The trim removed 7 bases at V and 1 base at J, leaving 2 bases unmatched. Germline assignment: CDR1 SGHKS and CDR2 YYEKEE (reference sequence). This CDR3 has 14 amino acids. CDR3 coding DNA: TGTGCCAGCGGACTAGCGGGAGTATCCTACGAGCAGTACTTC. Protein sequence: CASGLAGVSYEQYF. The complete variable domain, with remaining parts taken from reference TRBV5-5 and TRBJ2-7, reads DAGVTQSPTHLIKTRGQQVTLRCSPISGHKSVSWYQQVLGQGPQFIFQYYEKEERGRGNFPDRFSARQFPNYSSELNVNALLLGDSALYLCASGLAGVSYEQYFGPGTRLTVT.

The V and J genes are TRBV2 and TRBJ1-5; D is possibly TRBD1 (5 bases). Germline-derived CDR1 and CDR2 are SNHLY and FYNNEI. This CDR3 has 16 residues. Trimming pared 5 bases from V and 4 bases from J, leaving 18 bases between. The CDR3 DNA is TGTGCCAGCAGTCCATCGACAGATCTACCTAATCAGCCCCAGCATTTT. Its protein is CASSPSTDLPNQPQHF. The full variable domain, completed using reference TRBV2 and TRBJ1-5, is EPEVTQTPSHQVTQMGQEVILRCVPISNHLYFYWYRQILGQKVEFLVSFYNNEISEKSEIFDDQFSVERPDGSNFTLKIRSTKLEDSAMYFCASSPSTDLPNQPQHFGDGTRLSIL.

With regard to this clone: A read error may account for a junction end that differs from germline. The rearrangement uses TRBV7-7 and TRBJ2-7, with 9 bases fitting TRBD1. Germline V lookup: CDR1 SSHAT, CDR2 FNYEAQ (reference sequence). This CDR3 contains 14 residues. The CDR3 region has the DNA TGTGCTAGCAGCTTAAGTGGGACAGGGTCCGAGCAGTACTTC. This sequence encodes CASSLSGTGSEQYF.

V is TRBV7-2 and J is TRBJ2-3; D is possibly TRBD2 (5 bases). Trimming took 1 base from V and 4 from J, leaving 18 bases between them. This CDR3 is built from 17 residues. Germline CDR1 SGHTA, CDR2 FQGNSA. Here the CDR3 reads CASSLDLPASSADTQYF. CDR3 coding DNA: TGTGCCAGCAGCTTAGACCTCCCCGCTAGCTCGGCAGATACGCAGTATTTT.

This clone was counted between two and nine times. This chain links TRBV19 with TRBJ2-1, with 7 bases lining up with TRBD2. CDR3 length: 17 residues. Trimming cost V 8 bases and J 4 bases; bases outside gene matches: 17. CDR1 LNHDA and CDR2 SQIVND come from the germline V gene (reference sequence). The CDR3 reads CASSGFLREKIYNEQFF. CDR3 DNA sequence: TGTGCCAGTTCTGGGTTTTTGCGGGAGAAAATTTACAATGAGCAGTTCTTC.

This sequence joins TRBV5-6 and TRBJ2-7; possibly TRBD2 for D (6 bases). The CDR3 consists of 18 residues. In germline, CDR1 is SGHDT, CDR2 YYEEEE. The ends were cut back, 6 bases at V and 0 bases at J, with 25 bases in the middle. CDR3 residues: CASITFKGSGYSSYEQYF. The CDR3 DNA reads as TGTGCCAGCATCACGTTTAAGGGGAGCGGGTACAGCTCCTACGAGCAGTACTTC.

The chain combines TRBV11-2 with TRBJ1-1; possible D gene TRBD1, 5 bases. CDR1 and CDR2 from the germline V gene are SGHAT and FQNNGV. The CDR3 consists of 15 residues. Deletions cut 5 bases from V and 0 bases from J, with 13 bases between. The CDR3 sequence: CASSVGGKMNTEAFF. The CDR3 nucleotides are TGTGCCAGCAGCGTCGGGGGAAAGATGAACACTGAAGCTTTCTTT.

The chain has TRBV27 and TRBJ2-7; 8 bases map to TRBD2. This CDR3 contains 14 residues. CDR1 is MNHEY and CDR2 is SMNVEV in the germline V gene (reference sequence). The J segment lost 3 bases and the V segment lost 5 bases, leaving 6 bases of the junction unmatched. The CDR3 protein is CASSRTSPLYEQYF. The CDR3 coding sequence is TGTGCCAGCAGTCGGACTAGCCCCCTCTACGAGCAGTACTTC.

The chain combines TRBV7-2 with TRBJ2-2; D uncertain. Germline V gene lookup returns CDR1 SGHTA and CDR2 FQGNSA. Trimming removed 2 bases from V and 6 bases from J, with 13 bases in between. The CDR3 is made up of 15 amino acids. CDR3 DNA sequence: TGTGCCAGCAGCTTATTAATGGTTAGATCCGGGGAGCTGTTTTTT. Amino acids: CASSLLMVRSGELFF.

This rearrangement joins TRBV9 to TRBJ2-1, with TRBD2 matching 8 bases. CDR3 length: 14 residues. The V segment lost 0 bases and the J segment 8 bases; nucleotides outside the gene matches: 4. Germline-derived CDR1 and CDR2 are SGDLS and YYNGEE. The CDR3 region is CASSVEGLAYEQFF. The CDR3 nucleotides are TGTGCCAGCAGCGTAGAAGGACTAGCCTATGAGCAGTTCTTC.

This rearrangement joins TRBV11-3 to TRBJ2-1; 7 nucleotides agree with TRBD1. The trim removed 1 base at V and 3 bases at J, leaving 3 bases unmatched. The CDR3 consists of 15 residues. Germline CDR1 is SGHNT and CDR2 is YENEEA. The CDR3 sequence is CASSLGQGDYNEQFF. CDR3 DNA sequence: TGTGCCAGCAGCTTAGGCCAGGGGGACTACAATGAGCAGTTCTTC.

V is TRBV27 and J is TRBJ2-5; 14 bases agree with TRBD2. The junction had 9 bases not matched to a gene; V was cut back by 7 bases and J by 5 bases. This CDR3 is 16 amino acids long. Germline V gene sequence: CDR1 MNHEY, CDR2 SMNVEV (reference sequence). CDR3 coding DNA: TGTGCCAGCACCAGACTAGCGGGAGGGCCGGAGGAGACCCAGTACTTC. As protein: CASTRLAGGPEETQYF.

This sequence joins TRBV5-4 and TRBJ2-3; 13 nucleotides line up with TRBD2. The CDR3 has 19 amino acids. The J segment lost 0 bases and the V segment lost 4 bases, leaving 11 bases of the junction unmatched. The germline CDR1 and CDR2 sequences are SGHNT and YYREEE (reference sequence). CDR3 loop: CASSLGLAGAPVSTDTQYF. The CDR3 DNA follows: TGTGCCAGCAGCCTCGGACTAGCGGGAGCCCCCGTCAGCACAGATACGCAGTATTTT.

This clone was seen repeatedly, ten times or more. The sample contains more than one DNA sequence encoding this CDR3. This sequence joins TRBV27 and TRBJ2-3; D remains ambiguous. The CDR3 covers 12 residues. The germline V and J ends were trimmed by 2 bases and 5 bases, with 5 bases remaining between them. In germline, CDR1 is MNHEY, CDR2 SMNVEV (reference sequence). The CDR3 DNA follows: TGTGCCAGCAGTTTACTAGGAGATACGCAGTATTTT. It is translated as CASSLLGDTQYF.

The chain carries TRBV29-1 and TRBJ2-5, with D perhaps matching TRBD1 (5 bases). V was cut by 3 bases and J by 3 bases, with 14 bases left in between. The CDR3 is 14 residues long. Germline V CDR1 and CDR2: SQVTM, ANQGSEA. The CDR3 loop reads CSVDRDSEEETQYF. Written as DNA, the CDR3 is TGCAGCGTTGATCGTGACAGCGAAGAAGAGACCCAGTACTTC.

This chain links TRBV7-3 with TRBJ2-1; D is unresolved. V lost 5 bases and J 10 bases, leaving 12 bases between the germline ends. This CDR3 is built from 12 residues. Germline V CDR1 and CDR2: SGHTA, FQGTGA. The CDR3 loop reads CASSQDGNEQFF. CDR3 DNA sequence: TGTGCCAGCAGCCAGGACGGAAACGAGCAGTTCTTC.

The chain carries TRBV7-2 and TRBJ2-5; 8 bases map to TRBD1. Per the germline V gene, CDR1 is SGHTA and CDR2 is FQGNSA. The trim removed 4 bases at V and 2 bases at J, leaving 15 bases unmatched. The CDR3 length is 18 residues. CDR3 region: CASSSDRGPLSSQETQYF. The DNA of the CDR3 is TGTGCCAGCAGCTCCGACAGGGGCCCCCTTTCTAGTCAAGAGACCCAGTACTTC. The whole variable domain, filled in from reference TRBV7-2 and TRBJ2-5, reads GAGVSQSPSNKVTEKGKDVELRCDPISGHTALYWYRQSLGQGLEFLIYFQGNSAPDKSGLPSDRFSAERTGGSVSTLTIQRTQQEDSAVYLCASSSDRGPLSSQETQYFGPGTRLLVL.

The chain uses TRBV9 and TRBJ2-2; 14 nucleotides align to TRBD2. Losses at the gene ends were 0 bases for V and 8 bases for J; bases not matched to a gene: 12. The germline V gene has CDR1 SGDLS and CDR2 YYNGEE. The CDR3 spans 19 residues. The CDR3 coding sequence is TGTGCCAGCAGCGTAGAGACTAGCGGGAGGGCCGGTGCACGGGGGGAGCTGTTTTTT. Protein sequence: CASSVETSGRAGARGELFF.

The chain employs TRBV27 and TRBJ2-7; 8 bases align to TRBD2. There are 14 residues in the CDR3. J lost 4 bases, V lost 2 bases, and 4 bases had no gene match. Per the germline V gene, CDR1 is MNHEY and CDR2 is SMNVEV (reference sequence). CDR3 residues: CASSLAGLVYEQYF. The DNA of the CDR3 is TGTGCCAGCAGTTTAGCGGGACTAGTTTACGAGCAGTACTTC.

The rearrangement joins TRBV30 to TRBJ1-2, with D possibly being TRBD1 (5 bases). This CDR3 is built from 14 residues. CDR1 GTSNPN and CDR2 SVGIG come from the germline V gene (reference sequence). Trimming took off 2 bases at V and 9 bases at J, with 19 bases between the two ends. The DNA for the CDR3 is TGTGCCTGGAGTCGACCCGGGACCAGCCATCGCTACACCTTC. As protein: CAWSRPGTSHRYTF.

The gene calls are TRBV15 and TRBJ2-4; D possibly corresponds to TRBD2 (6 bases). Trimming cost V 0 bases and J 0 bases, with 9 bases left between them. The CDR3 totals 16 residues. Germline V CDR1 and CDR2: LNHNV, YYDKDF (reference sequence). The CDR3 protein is CATSREGGLAKNIQYF. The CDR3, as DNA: TGTGCCACCAGCAGAGAAGGAGGGCTAGCCAAAAACATTCAGTACTTC.

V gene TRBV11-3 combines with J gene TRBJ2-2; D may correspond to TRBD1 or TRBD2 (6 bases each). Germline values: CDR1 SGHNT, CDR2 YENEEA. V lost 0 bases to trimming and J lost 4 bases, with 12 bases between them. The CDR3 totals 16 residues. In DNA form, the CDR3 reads TGTGCCAGCAGCTTAGATCGGGGGCAGGGCACCGGGGAGCTGTTTTTT. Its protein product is CASSLDRGQGTGELFF.